This TCR beta chain originates from a study of blood T cells in healthy people across ages. Germline CDR1 is DFQATT and CDR2 is SNEGSKA (reference sequence). The length of the CDR3 is 15 residues. V shed 3 bases and J 7 bases; nucleotides not matched to a gene: 14. The second PCR ran about 6 to 11 cycles with a sample-barcoded 5' primer and J-beta primers. TCRdb redid the calling of the 5' RACE reads with MiXCR, one entry per CDR3 protein. The sample yields 1,800,000 or so distinct CDR3 sequences, 30% to 40% seen once. Study observations and caveats: The study found more naive CD4+ cells and higher diversity in long-lived than aged donors. Roughly linear age-related decline in beta diversity appeared, significant by age 40. Across samples, TCR beta diversity tracked strongly with naive T cell percentage.

There are many counts of this clonotype. Its target is unknown. The specimen sequenced was blood. This chain connects TRBV20-1 to TRBJ2-7; 8 bases fit TRBD1. The sequence derives from a human donor in good health. In DNA form, the CDR3 reads TGCAGTGCTAGCCCCCAGACAGGGGATCATGGAGAGCAGTACTTC. This encodes CSASPQTGDHGEQYF.